These 8 T cell receptor beta chains came from one sample sequenced in a study of beta chain features in type 1 diabetes. Study observations and caveats: The study found moderately but significantly shorter TCRB CDR3s in all four CD4+ subsets of Type 1 diabetes patients.

Isolated RNA was reverse transcribed in full, so expressed TCRB transcripts were sequenced. Here immunoSEQ multiplex PCR was the method, and the copy in TCRdb shows in-frame clones only, minus some. The repertoire consists of fewer than 350,000 clones, with approximately 15% occurring once and the leading ten covering around 0.015%. Their antigen targets remain unknown. The sequencing sample was made of naive CD4+ T cells from blood. These receptor sequences come from a man aged 18 to 29 with type 1 diabetes.

This chain connects TRBV7-9 to TRBJ1-6; D is perhaps TRBD1 (6 bases). In germline, CDR1 is SEHNR, CDR2 FQNEAQ (reference sequence). With 5 bases removed from V and 1 base from J, the gap between germline ends came to 6 bases. The CDR3 has 14 residues. The CDR3 bases are TGTGCCAGCAGCCAGGGGTCCTATAATTCACCCCTCCACTTT. It is translated as CASSQGSYNSPLHF.

The chain uses TRBV7-2 and TRBJ2-7; 13 nucleotides agree with TRBD2. CDR3 length: 15 amino acids. V shed 2 bases, J shed 6 bases, and the junction held 4 bases outside the gene matches. Germline CDR1 is SGHTA and CDR2 is FQGNSA. CDR3 region: CASSLRWTSGSEQYF. As DNA, the CDR3 is TGTGCCAGCAGCTTAAGATGGACTAGCGGGAGCGAGCAGTACTTC.

This clone appeared a few times. The V call is TRBV7-2, the J call TRBJ1-6; D is ambiguous. Germline loops: CDR1 SGHTA, CDR2 FQGNSA. Between the trimmed V and J ends, which lost 1 base and 9 bases, there was a span of 13 bases. The CDR3 is made up of 15 amino acids. The DNA of the CDR3 is TGTGCCAGCAGCTTAGGAGGGATATTAGGTTCACCCCTCCACTTT. Amino acids: CASSLGGILGSPLHF.

The DNA of the CDR3 is TGTGCCAGCAGCGCATCCTCCCGCCTAACAGATACGCAGTATTTT. Its protein is CASSASSRLTDTQYF. The chain employs TRBV9 and TRBJ2-3; D ambiguous. Trimming removed 3 bases from V and 3 bases from J, with 14 bases in between. The CDR3 length is 15 residues. Germline V gene lookup returns CDR1 SGDLS and CDR2 YYNGEE. The variable domain in full, with the rest retrieved from reference TRBV9 and TRBJ2-3, is DSGVTQTPKHLITATGQRVTLRCSPRSGDLSVYWYQQSLDQGLQFLIQYYNGEERAKGNILERFSAQQFPDLHSELNLSSLELGDSALYFCASSASSRLTDTQYFGPGTRLTVL.

This clone was detected a few times. The rearrangement links TRBV6-5 to TRBJ1-4; 7 positions agree with TRBD1. CDR1 and CDR2 from the germline V gene are MNHEY and SVGAGI. V was pared by 6 bases and J by 13 bases, with 17 bases of the junction left unmatched. The CDR3 is made up of 15 amino acids. CDR3 coding DNA: TGTGCCAGCAGCGCCGCCGGGACAGCCACTCGGGGACTGTTTTTT. Translating gives CASSAAGTATRGLFF.

The chain employs TRBV7-9 and TRBJ2-3; the D gene is possibly TRBD2 (7 bases). This CDR3 contains 19 residues. Trimming shortened V by 6 bases and J by 1 base, and 26 bases separated the two germline ends. CDR1 is SEHNR and CDR2 is FQNEAQ in the germline V gene (reference sequence). CDR3 residues: CASSSPLRGGPRGTDTQYF. The CDR3 bases are TGTGCCAGCAGTTCCCCATTGAGGGGGGGACCGAGGGGCACAGATACGCAGTATTTT.

This clone was found a few times. V is TRBV10-3 and J is TRBJ2-1, with D perhaps TRBD2 (6 bases). Germline lookup yields CDR1 ENHRY and CDR2 SYGVKD. This CDR3 is built from 15 residues. The V and J ends lost 6 bases and 7 bases respectively, with 19 bases between them. This CDR3 is CAIRPGAAGRNEQFF. The CDR3 region has the DNA TGTGCCATCAGACCCGGAGCGGCGGGGCGGAATGAGCAGTTCTTC.

This clone was counted only a few times. The V gene is TRBV2, the J gene TRBJ2-5, with D uncertain. This CDR3 has 12 amino acids. The V gene lost 7 bases and the J gene lost 0 bases, with 6 bases spanning the gap. Looked up from germline, CDR1 is SNHLY and CDR2 is FYNNEI. The CDR3 loop is CASKQYQETQYF. In DNA, the CDR3 is TGTGCCAGCAAGCAATACCAAGAGACCCAGTACTTC.